This T cell receptor beta chain was captured by sequencing in a study of human T cells and chemical hapten exposure. Sample time point: pre-sensitization, week 0. Stated treatment: therapeutic diphenylcyclopropenone sensitization with weekly scalp DPC. One entry per CDR3 protein results from TCRdb running MiXCR on the RACE reads. The sample holds roughly 260,000 distinct CDR3 sequences, around 9.3% seen once. This CDR3 has 14 amino acids. Losses at the gene ends were 4 bases for V and 7 bases for J; bases not matched to a gene: 2. This TCR was sampled from a woman between 40 and 55 years old with alopecia areata. Some clones in this sample may be carry-over from other donors' samples. This rearrangement joins TRBV12-3 or TRBV12-4 to TRBJ2-2; 11 positions agree with TRBD2. Sequencing was performed on whole blood, taken in connection with sensitization to the hapten diphenylcyclopropenone (DPC). As DNA, the CDR3 is TGTGCCAGCAGTTCGACTAGCGGGGTCGGGGAGCTGTTTTTT. Translated: CASSSTSGVGELFF.